These 20 T cell receptor beta chains share one sample of origin, sequenced in a study of T cells in Graves' hyperthyroidism and ophthalmopathy. Amplification targeted TCR beta CDR3 regions from RNA transcripts. The TCR CDR3 first-round RT-PCR relied on the HTBI primer set. TCRdb analysed the multiplex PCR reads with MiXCR anew, one entry per CDR3 protein. The sample has around 700,000 distinct CDR3 sequences; 35% are singletons. Sequencing was carried out using blood. The receptors stem from a woman aged 40 to 50 with Graves' hyperthyroidism.

In its sample, this clonotype was seen once. The rearrangement joins TRBV20-1 to TRBJ1-6; TRBD1 matches 8 bases. Unmatched junction bases numbered 10, after V lost 6 bases and J lost 0 bases. This CDR3 comprises 17 residues. Per the germline V gene, CDR1 is DFQATT and CDR2 is SNEGSKA (reference sequence). The CDR3 DNA follows: TGCAGTGCCAGGGGCGGACAGGGCGGCTCCTATAATTCACCCCTCCACTTT. It encodes CSARGGQGGSYNSPLHF.

This clonotype was recorded at least ten times. J is TRBJ2-7 and V is TRBV14, with D possibly called TRBD1 or TRBD2 (5 bases each). The germline gives CDR1 SGHDN, CDR2 FVKESK. Trimming removed 2 bases at V and 0 bases at J, with 14 bases between. The CDR3 runs to 16 residues. CDR3: CASSQSGRTSSYEQYF. As DNA, the CDR3 is TGTGCCAGCAGCCAATCGGGACGGACGAGCTCCTACGAGCAGTACTTC. The complete variable domain, with remaining parts taken from reference TRBV14 and TRBJ2-7, reads EAGVTQFPSHSVIEKGQTVTLRCDPISGHDNLYWYRRVMGKEIKFLLHFVKESKQDESGMPNNRFLAERTGGTYSTLKVQPAELEDSGVYFCASSQSGRTSSYEQYFGPGTRLTVT.

This clonotype was counted a few times. This chain connects TRBV7-9 to TRBJ1-1; D may be TRBD1 (6 bases). The CDR3 has 15 residues. Trimming shortened V by 5 bases and J by 0 bases, and 13 bases separated the two germline ends. Germline-derived CDR1 and CDR2 are SEHNR and FQNEAQ (reference sequence). The CDR3 reads CASSHRDNMNTEAFF. CDR3 DNA: TGTGCCAGCAGCCACCGGGACAACATGAACACTGAAGCTTTCTTT. Full variable domain (outside the CDR3, taken from reference TRBV7-9 and TRBJ1-1): DTGVSQNPRHKITKRGQNVTFRCDPISEHNRLYWYRQTLGQGPEFLTYFQNEAQLEKSRLLSDRFSAERPKGSFSTLEIQRTEQGDSAMYLCASSHRDNMNTEAFFGQGTRLTVV.

The J gene is TRBJ1-2, the V gene TRBV7-9; the match to TRBD1 covers 7 bases. V gave up 8 bases and J gave up 7 bases; unmatched junction bases: 13. The CDR3 has 14 residues. The V gene's germline CDR1 is SEHNR and CDR2 FQNEAQ (reference sequence). CDR3 amino acids: CASRSPGQILGYTF. For the CDR3, the DNA is TGTGCCAGCCGAAGTCCGGGACAGATTCTTGGCTACACCTTC.

J is TRBJ1-1 and V is TRBV27; 8 bases fit TRBD1. V lost 8 bases, J lost 0 bases, and 5 bases stayed unmatched. The germline V gene encodes CDR1 MNHEY and CDR2 SMNVEV (reference sequence). The CDR3 is 14 residues long. CDR3 protein: CASHRDRMNTEAFF. The DNA for the CDR3 is TGTGCCAGCCACCGGGACAGGATGAACACTGAAGCTTTCTTT.

As regards this clonotype: This may come from a read error, since a much larger clone is one base off. The chain recombines TRBV10-3 with TRBJ2-5, with a tentative D call TRBD1 (5 bases). The CDR3 has 13 residues. CDR1 is ENHRY and CDR2 is SYGVKD in the germline V gene. The V end was cut by 6 bases, the J end by 5 bases, with 13 bases between. The CDR3 is CAISLSQGETQYF. The CDR3 DNA reads as TGTGCCATCAGCTTGAGTCAGGGCGAGACCCAGTACTTC.

In regard to this clonotype: This may arise from a read error, as a much more abundant clone is one base away. The chain has TRBV20-1 and TRBJ1-1; D is possibly TRBD1 (6 bases). The V end lost 0 bases, the J end lost 11 bases, and 16 bases lay between the germline ends. The CDR3 is 13 residues long. Germline V gene sequence: CDR1 DFQATT, CDR2 SNEGSKA (reference sequence). Here the CDR3 reads CSARDQGGVGAFF. CDR3 nucleotides: TGCAGTGCTAGAGATCAAGGGGGTGTGGGGGCTTTCTTT.

This clonotype was seen only a few times. V and J are TRBV30 and TRBJ2-2; no clear D. Deletions cut 5 bases from V and 7 bases from J, with 5 bases between. Germline CDR1 GTSNPN, CDR2 SVGIG (reference sequence). The CDR3 spans 10 residues. The CDR3 loop is CAWQNGELFF. The CDR3 DNA sequence: TGTGCCTGGCAGAACGGGGAGCTGTTTTTT.

CDR3 DNA sequence: TGTGCCATCAGGACAGGGGCCGATCAGCCCCAGCATTTT. Its protein product is CAIRTGADQPQHF. The chain has TRBV10-3 and TRBJ1-5, with TRBD1 identical over 8 bases. The junction had 3 bases not matched to a gene; V was cut back by 6 bases and J by 5 bases. This CDR3 contains 13 residues. Germline V gene lookup returns CDR1 ENHRY and CDR2 SYGVKD.

This clonotype has only a few counts. V usage is TRBV10-3 and J usage is TRBJ2-3, with D perhaps TRBD2 (5 bases). CDR1 and CDR2 (germline): ENHRY, SYGVKD. Trimming pared 5 bases from V and 6 bases from J, leaving 18 bases between. The CDR3 has 15 amino acids. Written as DNA, the CDR3 is TGTGCCATCAGTCTCCTAGCTTCTGGGGTGGATACGCAGTATTTT. Its protein is CAISLLASGVDTQYF.

The CDR3 protein is CAIAVQINTIYF. CDR3 DNA sequence: TGTGCCATCGCCGTGCAGATCAACACCATATATTTT. The chain is built from TRBV10-3 and TRBJ1-3; D is uncertain. V lost 8 bases and J 7 bases, leaving 12 bases between the germline ends. Germline loops: CDR1 ENHRY, CDR2 SYGVKD. The CDR3 has 12 amino acids.

This sequence joins TRBV25-1 and TRBJ1-2, with D unresolved. V was shortened by 9 bases and J by 6 bases, with 14 bases between the two germline ends. Germline V gene lookup returns CDR1 MGHDK and CDR2 SYGVNS. This CDR3 is 12 amino acids long. CDR3 sequence: CASRRVDHGYTF. Written as DNA, the CDR3 is TGTGCCAGTCGGAGAGTGGACCATGGCTACACCTTC.

The V and J genes are TRBV20-1 and TRBJ1-5; D gene unclear. Trimming removed 0 bases from V and 1 base from J, with 10 bases in between. This CDR3 contains 15 residues. CDR1 and CDR2 from the germline V gene are DFQATT and SNEGSKA (reference sequence). CDR3 nucleotides: TGCAGTGCTAGAGAGGAGGTGCTGAGCAATCAGCCCCAGCATTTT. Translation gives CSAREEVLSNQPQHF.

This clonotype was seen a few times. V is TRBV7-2 and J is TRBJ1-1; 8 bases fit TRBD1. The germline V gene encodes CDR1 SGHTA and CDR2 FQGNSA. CDR3 length: 15 amino acids. After removal of 4 bases from V and 3 bases from J, the junction contained 7 bases not matched to a gene. The CDR3 region has the DNA TGTGCCAGCAGCTCCCTACAGGGGGGACACACTGAAGCTTTCTTT. This sequence encodes CASSSLQGGHTEAFF.

Only a few counts were recorded for this clonotype. The genes are TRBV18 and TRBJ2-7; D is ambiguous. V shed 8 bases and J shed 7 bases, with 15 bases lying between them. Germline V CDR1 and CDR2: KGHSH, LQKENI. CDR3 length equals 12 residues. Here the CDR3 reads CASATWLREQYF. The CDR3, as DNA: TGTGCCAGCGCCACGTGGTTGAGGGAGCAGTACTTC.

The sample holds many counts of this clonotype. The chain links TRBV10-1 to TRBJ1-1, with 8 bases matching TRBD1. The CDR3 is 15 amino acids. V gave up 2 bases and J gave up 0 bases; unmatched junction bases: 2. Germline CDR1 WNHNN, CDR2 SYGVQD (reference sequence). CDR3 bases: TGCGCCAGCAGTGAGGGGACAGGAATGAACACTGAAGCTTTCTTT. This encodes CASSEGTGMNTEAFF.

V gene TRBV25-1 combines with J gene TRBJ2-7; D ambiguous. The germline V gene encodes CDR1 MGHDK and CDR2 SYGVNS. The CDR3 loop spans 12 amino acids. DNA for the CDR3: TGTGCTAGTGGTTTGGCCCCCTACGAGCAGTACTTC. Residues: CASGLAPYEQYF.

Of note for this clonotype: A much larger clone lies a single base off, so this may be a read error. The V gene is TRBV14, the J gene TRBJ1-2, with D possibly TRBD1 on 6 matching bases. Germline lookup yields CDR1 SGHDN and CDR2 FVKESK. The CDR3 runs 14 residues. V gave up 3 bases and J gave up 6 bases, with 14 bases separating them. CDR3 bases: TGTGCCAGCAGCCATGCCAGGGGCCTCCATGGCTACACCTTC. Translated: CASSHARGLHGYTF.

The gene calls are TRBV19 and TRBJ1-2, with D tentatively TRBD1 (6 bases). The CDR3 totals 13 residues. V was shortened by 6 bases and J by 7 bases, with 15 bases between the two germline ends. Germline CDR1 is LNHDA and CDR2 is SQIVND (reference sequence). The CDR3, as DNA: TGTGCCAGTAGCAAGACGAACAGGGTTGGCTACACCTTC. Amino acids: CASSKTNRVGYTF.

In this sample, this clonotype turned up many times. The chain has TRBV7-9 and TRBJ1-2; the D gene is possibly TRBD1 (6 bases). Per germline, CDR1 SEHNR and CDR2 FQNEAQ (reference sequence). The CDR3 runs 15 residues. Trimming took 1 base from V and 6 from J, leaving 15 bases between them. CDR3 sequence: CASSLVIRGEDGYTF. In nucleotides, the CDR3 is TGTGCCAGCAGCTTAGTCATCAGGGGTGAGGATGGCTACACCTTC.